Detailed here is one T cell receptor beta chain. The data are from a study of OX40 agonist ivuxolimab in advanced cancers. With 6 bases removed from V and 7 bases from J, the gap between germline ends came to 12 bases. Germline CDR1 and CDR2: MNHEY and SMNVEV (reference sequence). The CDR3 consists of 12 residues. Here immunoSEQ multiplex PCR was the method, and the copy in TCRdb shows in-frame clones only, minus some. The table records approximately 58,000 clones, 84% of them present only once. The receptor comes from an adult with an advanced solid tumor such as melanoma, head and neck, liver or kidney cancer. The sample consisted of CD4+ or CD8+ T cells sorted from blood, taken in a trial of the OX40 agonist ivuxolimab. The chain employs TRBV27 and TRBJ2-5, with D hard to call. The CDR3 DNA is TGTGCCAGCAGCCCAAATCAGTGGACCCAGTACTTC. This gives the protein CASSPNQWTQYF.